This T cell receptor (beta chain) emerged from a study of blood T cell repertoires in COVID-19. Overall study: The United States, Italy and Spain supplied acute and convalescent COVID-19 samples. Sources were T cells, B-cell-depleted T cells, or PBMCs; the material itself was cDNA or gDNA.

The assay was immunoSEQ multiplex PCR, and TCRdb's table has in-frame clones only and misses some. The sample has about 200,000 clones, roughly 90% seen once. Deletions cut 6 bases from V and 7 bases from J, with 13 bases between. CDR1 and CDR2 (germline): KGHSH, LQKENI. The CDR3 sequence is 14 residues long. V and J are TRBV18 and TRBJ1-6, with a possible D match to TRBD1 (5 bases). Sequencing was performed on peripheral blood. This clonotype was obtained from a man aged 60-69 years with COVID-19, enrolled during active disease. This chain's CDR3 is CASSHDRRNSPLHF. CDR3 nucleotides: TGTGCCAGCTCCCACGACAGAAGAAATTCACCCCTCCACTTT.